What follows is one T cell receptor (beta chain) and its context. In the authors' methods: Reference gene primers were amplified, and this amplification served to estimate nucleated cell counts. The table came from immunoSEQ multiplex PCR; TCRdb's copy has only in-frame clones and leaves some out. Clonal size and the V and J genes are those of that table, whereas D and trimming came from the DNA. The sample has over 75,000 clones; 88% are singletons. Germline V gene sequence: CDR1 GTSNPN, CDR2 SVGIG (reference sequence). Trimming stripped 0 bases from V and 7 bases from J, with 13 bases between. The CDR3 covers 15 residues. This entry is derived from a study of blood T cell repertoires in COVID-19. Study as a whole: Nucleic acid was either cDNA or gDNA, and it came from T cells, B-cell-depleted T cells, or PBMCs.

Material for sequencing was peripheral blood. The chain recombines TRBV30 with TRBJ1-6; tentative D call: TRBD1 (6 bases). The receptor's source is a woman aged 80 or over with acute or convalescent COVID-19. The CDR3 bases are TGTGCCTGGAGTGTACTTTCAGGGGCAAATTCACCCCTCCACTTT. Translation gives CAWSVLSGANSPLHF.